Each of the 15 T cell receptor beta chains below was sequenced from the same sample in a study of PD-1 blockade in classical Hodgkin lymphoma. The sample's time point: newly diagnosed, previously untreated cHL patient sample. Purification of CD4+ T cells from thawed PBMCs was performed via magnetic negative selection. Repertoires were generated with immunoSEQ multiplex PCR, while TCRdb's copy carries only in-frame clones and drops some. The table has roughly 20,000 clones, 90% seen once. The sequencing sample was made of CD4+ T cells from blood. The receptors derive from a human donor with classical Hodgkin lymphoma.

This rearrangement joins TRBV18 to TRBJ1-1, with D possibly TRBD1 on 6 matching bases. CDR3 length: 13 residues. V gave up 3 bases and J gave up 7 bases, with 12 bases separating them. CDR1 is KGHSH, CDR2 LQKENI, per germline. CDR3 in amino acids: CASSPFETGEAFF. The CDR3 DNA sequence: TGTGCCAGCTCACCTTTCGAGACAGGTGAAGCTTTCTTT.

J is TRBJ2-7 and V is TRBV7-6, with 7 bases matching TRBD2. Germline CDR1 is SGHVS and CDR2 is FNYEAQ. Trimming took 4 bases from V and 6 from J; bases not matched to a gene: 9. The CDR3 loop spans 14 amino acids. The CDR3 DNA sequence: TGTGCCAGCAGCTATCTTTACCGCGGGGGCGAGCAGTACTTC. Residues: CASSYLYRGGEQYF. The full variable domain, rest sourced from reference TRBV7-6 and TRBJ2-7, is GAGVSQSPRYKVTKRGQDVALRCDPISGHVSLYWYRQALGQGPEFLTYFNYEAQQDKSGLPNDRFSAERPEGSISTLTIQRTEQRDSAMYRCASSYLYRGGEQYFGPGTRLTVT.

The CDR3 DNA follows: TGCGCCAGCAGCTTCGACTATAACAATGAGCAGTTCTTC. It translates to CASSFDYNNEQFF. The chain joins TRBV5-1 to TRBJ2-1; tentatively, D is TRBD2 (5 bases). V lost 2 bases and J lost 5, with 8 bases in between. The CDR3 extends over 13 amino acids. Germline lookup yields CDR1 SGHRS and CDR2 YFSETQ.

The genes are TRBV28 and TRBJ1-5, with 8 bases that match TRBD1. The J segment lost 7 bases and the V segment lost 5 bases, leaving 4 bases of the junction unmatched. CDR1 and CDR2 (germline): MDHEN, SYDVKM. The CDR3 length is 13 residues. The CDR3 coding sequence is TGTGCCAGCAGTGACAGGGGTAGGCAGCCCCAGCATTTT. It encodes CASSDRGRQPQHF.

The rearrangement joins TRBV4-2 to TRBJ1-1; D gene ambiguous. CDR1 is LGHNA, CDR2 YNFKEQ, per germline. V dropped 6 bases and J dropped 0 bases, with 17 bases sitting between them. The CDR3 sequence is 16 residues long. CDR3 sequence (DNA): TGTGCCAGCAGAAAAAGGAGAGCAACAATGAACACTGAAGCTTTCTTT. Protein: CASRKRRATMNTEAFF.

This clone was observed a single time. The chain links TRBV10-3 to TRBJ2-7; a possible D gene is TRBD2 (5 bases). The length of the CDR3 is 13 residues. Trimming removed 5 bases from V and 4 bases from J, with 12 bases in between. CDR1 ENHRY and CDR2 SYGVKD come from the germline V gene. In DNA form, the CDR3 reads TGTGCCATCAGTCACTCCTGGGAGTACGAGCAGTACTTC. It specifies CAISHSWEYEQYF.

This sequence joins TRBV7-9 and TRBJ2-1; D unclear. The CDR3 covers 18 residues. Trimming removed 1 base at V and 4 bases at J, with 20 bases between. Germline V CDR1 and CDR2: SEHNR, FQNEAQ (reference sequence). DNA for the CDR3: TGTGCCAGCAGCTTAGTCATTTTGGGCAGAAAGACTTACAATGAGCAGTTCTTC. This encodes CASSLVILGRKTYNEQFF. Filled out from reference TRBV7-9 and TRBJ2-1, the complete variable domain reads DTGVSQNPRHKITKRGQNVTFRCDPISEHNRLYWYRQTLGQGPEFLTYFQNEAQLEKSRLLSDRFSAERPKGSFSTLEIQRTEQGDSAMYLCASSLVILGRKTYNEQFFGPGTRLTVL.

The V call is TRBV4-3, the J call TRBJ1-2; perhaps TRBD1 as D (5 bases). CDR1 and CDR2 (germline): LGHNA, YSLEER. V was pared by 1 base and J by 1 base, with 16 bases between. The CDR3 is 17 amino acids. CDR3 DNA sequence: TGCGCCAGCAGCCAAGGTGCTGGTGGAAGGGGTAACTATGGCTACACCTTC. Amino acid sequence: CASSQGAGGRGNYGYTF.

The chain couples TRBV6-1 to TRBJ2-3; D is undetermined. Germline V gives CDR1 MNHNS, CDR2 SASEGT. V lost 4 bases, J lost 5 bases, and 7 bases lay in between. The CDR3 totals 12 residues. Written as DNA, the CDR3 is TGTGCCAGCAGTGTCAGAAGAGATACGCAGTATTTT. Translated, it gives CASSVRRDTQYF.

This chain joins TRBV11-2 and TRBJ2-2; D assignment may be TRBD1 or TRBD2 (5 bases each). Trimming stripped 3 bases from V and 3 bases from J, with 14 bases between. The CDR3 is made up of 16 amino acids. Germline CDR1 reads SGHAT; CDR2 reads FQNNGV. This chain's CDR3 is CASSFRGAIYTGELFF. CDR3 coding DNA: TGTGCCAGCAGCTTTAGGGGAGCCATCTACACCGGGGAGCTGTTTTTT.

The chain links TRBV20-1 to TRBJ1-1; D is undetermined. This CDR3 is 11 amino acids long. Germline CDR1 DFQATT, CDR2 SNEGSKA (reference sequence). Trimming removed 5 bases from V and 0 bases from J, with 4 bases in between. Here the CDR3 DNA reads TGCAGTGCTTTGATGAACACTGAAGCTTTCTTT. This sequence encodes CSALMNTEAFF.

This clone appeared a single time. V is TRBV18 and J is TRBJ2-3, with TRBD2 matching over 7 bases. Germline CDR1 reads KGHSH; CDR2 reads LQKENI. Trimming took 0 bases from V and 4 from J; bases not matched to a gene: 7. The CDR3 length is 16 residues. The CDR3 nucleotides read TGTGCCAGCTCACCACCGAGCCGGGGGGAGGCAGATACGCAGTATTTT. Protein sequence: CASSPPSRGEADTQYF.

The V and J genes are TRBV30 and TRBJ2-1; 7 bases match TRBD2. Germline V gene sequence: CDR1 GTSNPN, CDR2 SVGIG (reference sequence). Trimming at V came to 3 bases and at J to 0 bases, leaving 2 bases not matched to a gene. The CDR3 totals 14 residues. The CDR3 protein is CAWRAGSSYNEQFF. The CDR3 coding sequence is TGTGCCTGGAGAGCGGGAAGCTCCTACAATGAGCAGTTCTTC.

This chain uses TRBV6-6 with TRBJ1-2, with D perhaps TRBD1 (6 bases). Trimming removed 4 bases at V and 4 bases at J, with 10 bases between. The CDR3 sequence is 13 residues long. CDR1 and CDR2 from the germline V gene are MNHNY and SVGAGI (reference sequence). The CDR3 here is CASSWSGAYGYTF. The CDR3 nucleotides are TGTGCCAGCAGTTGGTCGGGGGCCTATGGCTACACCTTC.

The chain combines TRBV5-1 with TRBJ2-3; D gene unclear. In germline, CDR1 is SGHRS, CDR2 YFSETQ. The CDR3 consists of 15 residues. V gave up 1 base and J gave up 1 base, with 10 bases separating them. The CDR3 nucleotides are TGCGCCAGCAGCTTGATGGTCTCGGGCACAGATACGCAGTATTTT. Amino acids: CASSLMVSGTDTQYF.